This TCR beta chain derives from a study of blood T cell repertoires in COVID-19. Study summary: Acute and convalescent COVID-19 specimens originated in the United States, Italy and Spain. Sources were T cells, B-cell-depleted T cells, or PBMCs; the material itself was cDNA or gDNA.

V lost 8 bases to trimming and J lost 2 bases, with 13 bases between them. Germline V lookup: CDR1 GTSNPN, CDR2 SVGIG (reference sequence). The CDR3 spans 12 residues. Clinical history reported by participants formed the basis on which cohorts were assigned. Profiled with immunoSEQ multiplex PCR; TCRdb holds only in-frame clones, not every one. The table shows some 300,000 clones, with over 75% occurring only once. The origin of this receptor is a woman aged 25-40 years who had recovered from COVID-19. The V gene is TRBV30, the J gene TRBJ2-7; tentatively, D is TRBD2 (6 bases). The sequenced sample consisted of PBMCs or T cells enriched from blood (not recorded which). The CDR3 loop reads CASRAGPYEQYF. CDR3 bases: TGTGCCAGCAGGGCGGGACCCTACGAGCAGTACTTC.